Below, 18 T cell receptor beta chains from the same sample are listed, as sequenced in a study of T cell changes during pregnancy in multiple sclerosis. This table comes from immunoSEQ multiplex PCR, and its TCRdb copy is limited to in-frame clones, with some not included. The sample has 60,000 to 75,000 clones; about 90% are singletons. This sample comprised peripheral blood, obtained in the second trimester of pregnancy. The receptors originated from a female donor in good health, enrolled as a control in a pregnancy study.

The chain couples TRBV28 to TRBJ2-3; D unclear. The CDR3 covers 16 residues. Between the trimmed V and J ends, which lost 2 bases and 3 bases, there was a span of 15 bases. Germline CDR1 is MDHEN and CDR2 is SYDVKM. This CDR3 reads CASSLMRLRRTDTQYF. DNA for the CDR3: TGTGCCAGCAGTTTAATGAGACTGAGAAGGACAGATACGCAGTATTTT.

In nucleotides, the CDR3 is TGCGCCAGCAGCCAGGAATCTATGGGGGGCGGGGAGCTGTTTTTT. Translated, it gives CASSQESMGGGELFF. The chain carries TRBV4-1 and TRBJ2-2; TRBD2 might be the D (6 bases). Trimming removed 3 bases at V and 7 bases at J, with 15 bases between. The CDR3 is made up of 15 amino acids. Germline V CDR1 and CDR2: MGHRA, YSYEKL.

The V call is TRBV18, the J call TRBJ2-3; TRBD2 might be the D (5 bases). With 3 bases removed from V and 4 bases from J, the gap between germline ends came to 14 bases. The CDR3 extends over 15 amino acids. CDR1 KGHSH and CDR2 LQKENI come from the germline V gene. The CDR3 nucleotides are TGTGCCAGCTCACCTCCTAGGACTGTGTCAGATACGCAGTATTTT. Protein: CASSPPRTVSDTQYF.

The rearrangement links TRBV27 to TRBJ1-4, with 7 bases lining up with TRBD1. Per germline, CDR1 MNHEY and CDR2 SMNVEV (reference sequence). The CDR3 is made up of 14 amino acids. With 7 bases clipped from V and 7 bases from J, the junction kept 9 bases outside the gene matches. CDR3 protein: CASTSSGGREKLFF. The DNA of the CDR3 is TGTGCCAGCACCTCATCAGGGGGGCGTGAAAAACTGTTTTTT. Filled out from reference TRBV27 and TRBJ1-4, the complete variable domain reads EAQVTQNPRYLITVTGKKLTVTCSQNMNHEYMSWYRQDPGLGLRQIYYSMNVEVTDKGDVPEGYKVSRKEKRNFPLILESPSPNQTSLYFCASTSSGGREKLFFGSGTQLSVL.

The chain couples TRBV28 to TRBJ1-5; D is ambiguous. The CDR3 has 12 residues. V gave up 3 bases and J gave up 5 bases, with 5 bases separating them. CDR1 and CDR2 (germline): MDHEN, SYDVKM. CDR3 DNA sequence: TGTGCCAGCAGTTTTCCCGATCAGCCCCAGCATTTT. This gives the protein CASSFPDQPQHF. The full variable domain, in which reference TRBV28 and TRBJ1-5 provide the parts outside the CDR3, is DVKVTQSSRYLVKRTGEKVFLECVQDMDHENMFWYRQDPGLGLRLIYFSYDVKMKEKGDIPEGYSVSREKKERFSLILESASTNQTSMYLCASSFPDQPQHFGDGTRLSIL.

This clone came up once. The rearrangement uses TRBV4-3 and TRBJ2-3, with 7 bases identical to TRBD2. The CDR3 length is 17 residues. Losses at the gene ends were 0 bases for V and 1 base for J; bases not matched to a gene: 7. CDR1 and CDR2 from the germline V gene are LGHNA and YSLEER. CDR3 loop: CASSQDGPGGRTDTQYF. CDR3 nucleotide sequence: TGCGCCAGCAGCCAAGATGGACCGGGAGGCCGCACAGATACGCAGTATTTT.

The chain is built from TRBV7-2 and TRBJ2-7; 7 nucleotides agree with TRBD2. V was clipped by 1 base and J by 2 bases; unmatched bases: 11. Germline lookup yields CDR1 SGHTA and CDR2 FQGNSA. The CDR3 sequence is 17 residues long. This chain's CDR3 is CASSLGERGWSTYEQYF. The CDR3 DNA reads as TGTGCCAGCAGCTTAGGTGAGCGGGGTTGGAGCACCTACGAGCAGTACTTC.

The V gene is TRBV2, the J gene TRBJ2-1; TRBD1 agrees at 11 bases. Trimming cost V 6 bases and J 1 base; bases outside gene matches: 2. CDR1 SNHLY and CDR2 FYNNEI come from the germline V gene. CDR3 length: 15 amino acids. The CDR3 reads CASRGDRGSYNEQFF. The CDR3 bases are TGTGCCAGCAGGGGGGACAGGGGGTCCTACAATGAGCAGTTCTTC.

In its sample, this clone was seen a few times. The chain carries TRBV25-1 and TRBJ1-6, with D maybe TRBD1 (5 bases). CDR1 MGHDK and CDR2 SYGVNS come from the germline V gene. V dropped 1 base and J dropped 4 bases, with 8 bases sitting between them. The CDR3 covers 15 residues. This CDR3 reads CASSEWGRYNSPLHF. CDR3 DNA: TGTGCCAGCAGTGAATGGGGCAGGTATAATTCACCCCTCCACTTT.

The chain recombines TRBV9 with TRBJ1-1; TRBD1 matches at 9 bases. In germline, CDR1 is SGDLS, CDR2 YYNGEE. The CDR3 covers 15 residues. J gave up 5 bases and V 4 bases, and 9 bases lay outside the gene matches. CDR3 in amino acids: CASSPRSGQGTEAFF. The CDR3 coding sequence is TGTGCCAGCAGCCCCCGCTCGGGACAGGGTACTGAAGCTTTCTTT.

V and J are TRBV4-1 and TRBJ2-3; 10 nucleotides align to TRBD2. The CDR3 loop spans 16 amino acids. The ends lost 4 bases at V and 1 base at J; junction bases unmatched: 5. Germline CDR1 is MGHRA and CDR2 is YSYEKL. The chain's CDR3 is CASSPTGTSGTDTQYF. CDR3 DNA sequence: TGCGCCAGCAGCCCGACCGGGACTAGCGGCACAGATACGCAGTATTTT.

This sequence joins TRBV19 and TRBJ2-5; D perhaps matches TRBD1 (6 bases). The CDR3 is 14 amino acids. V lost 5 bases and J lost 5, with 15 bases in between. Germline V lookup: CDR1 LNHDA, CDR2 SQIVND (reference sequence). Here the CDR3 DNA reads TGTGCCAGTAGTCCTAGGGGGTTCGAGGAGACCCAGTACTTC. It encodes CASSPRGFEETQYF.

The chain couples TRBV4-3 to TRBJ2-6; TRBD1 might be the D (5 bases). The V end was cut by 0 bases, the J end by 0 bases, with 9 bases between. Germline V gene sequence: CDR1 LGHNA, CDR2 YSLEER. This CDR3 contains 17 residues. CDR3 loop: CASSQEGAFSGANVLTF. The CDR3, as DNA: TGCGCCAGCAGCCAAGAAGGGGCCTTCTCTGGGGCCAACGTCCTGACTTTC.

V is TRBV27 and J is TRBJ1-5, with TRBD1 as a possible D gene (6 bases). The germline CDR1 and CDR2 sequences are MNHEY and SMNVEV (reference sequence). The V end lost 1 base, the J end lost 2 bases, and 15 bases lay between the germline ends. There are 17 residues in the CDR3. The CDR3 loop is CASSLFSGGRGNQPQHF. The CDR3 DNA reads as TGTGCCAGCAGTTTATTTTCGGGGGGCCGGGGCAATCAGCCCCAGCATTTT.

The genes are TRBV2 and TRBJ2-5; weak D call: TRBD1 (5 bases). Germline CDR1 and CDR2: SNHLY and FYNNEI. V gave up 4 bases and J gave up 5 bases, with 14 bases separating them. This CDR3 is built from 14 residues. The CDR3 is CASSGTQGVETQYF. CDR3 DNA sequence: TGTGCCAGCAGTGGGACCCAGGGTGTTGAGACCCAGTACTTC.

The chain joins TRBV19 to TRBJ1-2; D not certain. CDR3 length: 15 amino acids. Trimming cost V 5 bases and J 3 bases, with 16 bases left between them. Germline-derived CDR1 and CDR2 are LNHDA and SQIVND (reference sequence). The CDR3 loop reads CASSHPALEDYGYTF. For the CDR3, the DNA is TGTGCCAGTAGTCATCCGGCCCTAGAGGACTATGGCTACACCTTC.

The V and J genes are TRBV21-1 and TRBJ1-4. TRBV21-1 is classified as a pseudogene. The CDR3 totals 15 residues. The CDR3 sequence is CASSKRPRVTEKLFF. The CDR3 DNA sequence: TGTGCCAGCAGCAAAAGGCCTAGAGTTACTGAAAAACTGTTTTTT.

The rearrangement joins TRBV7-2 to TRBJ2-7; D possibly corresponds to TRBD1 (6 bases). Trimming took off 1 base at V and 7 bases at J, with 11 bases between the two ends. Germline CDR1 SGHTA, CDR2 FQGNSA. This CDR3 spans 13 amino acids. The CDR3 region is CASSLEGTLEQYF. The CDR3 coding sequence is TGTGCCAGCAGCTTAGAAGGGACACTGGAGCAGTACTTC.